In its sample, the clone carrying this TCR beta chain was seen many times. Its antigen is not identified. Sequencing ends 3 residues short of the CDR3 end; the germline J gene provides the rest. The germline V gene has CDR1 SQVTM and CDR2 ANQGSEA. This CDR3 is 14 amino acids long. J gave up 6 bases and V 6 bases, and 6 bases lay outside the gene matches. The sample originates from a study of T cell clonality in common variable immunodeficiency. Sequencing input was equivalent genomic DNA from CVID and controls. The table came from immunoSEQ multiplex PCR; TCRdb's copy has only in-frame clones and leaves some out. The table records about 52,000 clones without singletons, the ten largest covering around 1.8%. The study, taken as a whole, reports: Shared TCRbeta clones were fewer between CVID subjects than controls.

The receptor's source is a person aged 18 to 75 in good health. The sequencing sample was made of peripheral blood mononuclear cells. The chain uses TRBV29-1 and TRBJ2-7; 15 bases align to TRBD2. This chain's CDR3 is CSVAPGLAGGEQYF. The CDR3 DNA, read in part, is TGCAGCGTCGCGCCGGGACTAGCGGGAGGCGAG.